What follows are 6 T cell receptor beta chains derived from one specimen sequenced in a study of blood T cell repertoires in COVID-19. Produced via immunoSEQ multiplex PCR; TCRdb's table is partial and in-frame only. In the table there are 250,000 to 300,000 clones, about 88% of which are singletons. What was sequenced was peripheral blood. Every receptor here comes from a woman aged 35 to 49 who had recovered from COVID-19.

The rearrangement uses TRBV19 and TRBJ2-2; the match to TRBD2 covers 9 bases. CDR3 length: 14 amino acids. J gave up 4 bases and V 7 bases, and 4 bases lay outside the gene matches. CDR1 is LNHDA, CDR2 SQIVND, per germline (reference sequence). The chain's CDR3 is CASNAGGLTGELFF. Here the CDR3 DNA reads TGTGCCAGTAATGCGGGAGGGCTCACCGGGGAGCTGTTTTTT.

This clone was seen just once. The chain combines TRBV10-3 with TRBJ1-2, with TRBD1 matching over 7 bases. CDR3 length equals 13 residues. Trimming removed 7 bases from V and 7 bases from J; junction bases left unmatched: 9. Germline V CDR1 and CDR2: ENHRY, SYGVKD. The CDR3 sequence: CAITEGAGVGYTF. CDR3 nucleotide sequence: TGTGCCATCACCGAGGGGGCAGGGGTTGGCTACACCTTC.

The genes are TRBV11-2 and TRBJ1-2; 8 bases line up with TRBD1. This CDR3 is built from 16 residues. V was clipped by 5 bases and J by 3 bases; unmatched bases: 11. In germline, CDR1 is SGHAT, CDR2 FQNNGV. CDR3 DNA: TGTGCCAGCAGCCCGGACAGGGTATGGTCACACTATGGCTACACCTTC. Its protein product is CASSPDRVWSHYGYTF.

This clone was detected once. The CDR3 nucleotides read TGTGCCAGCAGCTTGAGGGACACTTACGCCTACGAGCAGTACGTC. Protein sequence: CASSLRDTYAYEQYV. The chain combines TRBV5-5 with TRBJ2-7, with D maybe TRBD1 (6 bases). The CDR3 sequence is 15 residues long. Germline V gene sequence: CDR1 SGHKS, CDR2 YYEKEE (reference sequence). V shed 1 base and J shed 2 bases, with 13 bases lying between them.

Turning to this clone: At the DNA level, this CDR3 is encoded by other sequences in the same sample as well. This chain uses TRBV3-1 (or the pseudogene TRBV3-2) with TRBJ1-2; 7 nucleotides line up with TRBD1. Trimming took 1 base from V and 4 from J; bases not matched to a gene: 0. This CDR3 has 13 residues. Germline V CDR1 and CDR2: LGHDT, YNNKEL (reference sequence). CDR3 sequence: CASSQGQGYGYTF. The CDR3 DNA follows: TGTGCCAGCAGCCAAGGACAGGGCTATGGCTACACCTTC.

The rearrangement uses TRBV15 and TRBJ2-1, with D possibly TRBD1 on 7 matching bases. CDR1 is LNHNV, CDR2 YYDKDF, per germline (reference sequence). This CDR3 contains 15 residues. Trimming removed 7 bases at V and 2 bases at J, with 15 bases between. CDR3 nucleotides: TGTGCCACCACCCCCAGGGGGGCTACCTACAATGAGCAGTTCTTC. It yields the protein CATTPRGATYNEQFF.